One sample yielded the 32 T cell receptor beta chains listed below, sequenced in a study of a mutant IDH1 vaccine in newly diagnosed glioma (dated by TCRdb to about 2021). The label giving this sample's time point can be read as: baseline, week 1 (first vaccination visit). Interpreted using the paper, the treatment or condition label stands for: pre-vaccination baseline after standard-of-care therapy. Library construction relied on the immunoSEQ multiplex PCR assay. TCRdb provides this immuneACCESS table in a form limited to in-frame rearrangements. Some clones are lacking; in checked studies, under half of them reflect an unresolved V gene, and why the rest are absent is not known. In all, the sample holds 15,000 or so clones, and about 77% of those were seen once. The top ten constitute 9% to 10% of the sample. This specimen consisted of PBMCs, obtained from a glioma patient treated with radiotherapy, temozolomide or both. The receptor source for this set is a man in his forties with glioma.

A few counts support this clone. V gene TRBV29-1 combines with J gene TRBJ1-2; 7 nucleotides line up with TRBD1. The CDR3 has 11 residues. Germline CDR1 SQVTM, CDR2 ANQGSEA. Trimming at V came to 5 bases and at J to 6 bases, leaving 3 bases not matched to a gene. CDR3 nucleotide sequence: TGCAGCGTTAGACAGGGAGATGGCTACACCTTC. Its translation is CSVRQGDGYTF.

The V and J genes are TRBV7-2 and TRBJ1-1; D perhaps matches TRBD1 (6 bases). Germline CDR1 SGHTA, CDR2 FQGNSA. V was pared by 5 bases and J by 0 bases, with 7 bases between. CDR3 length: 13 amino acids. DNA for the CDR3: TGTGCCAGCAGCGGACAGTTGAACACTGAAGCTTTCTTT. The encoded protein is CASSGQLNTEAFF. Based on the CDR3 plus reference TRBV7-2 and TRBJ1-1, the full variable domain is GAGVSQSPSNKVTEKGKDVELRCDPISGHTALYWYRQSLGQGLEFLIYFQGNSAPDKSGLPSDRFSAERTGGSVSTLTIQRTQQEDSAVYLCASSGQLNTEAFFGQGTRLTVV.

The V call is TRBV4-1, the J call TRBJ2-7; 8 nucleotides align to TRBD1. The V gene end was trimmed by 4 bases and the J gene end by 3 bases; junction bases not matched to a gene: 5. Per the germline V gene, CDR1 is MGHRA and CDR2 is YSYEKL. The CDR3 contains 14 residues. CDR3 amino acids: CASSLGQGGYEQYF. The CDR3 coding sequence is TGCGCCAGCAGCCTCGGACAGGGAGGCTACGAGCAGTACTTC.

The V gene is TRBV9, the J gene TRBJ2-2; D might be TRBD2 (5 bases). The CDR3 contains 16 residues. Germline CDR1 reads SGDLS; CDR2 reads YYNGEE. V was shortened by 0 bases and J by 0 bases, with 9 bases between the two germline ends. CDR3 residues: CASSVGRAANTGELFF. CDR3 nucleotide sequence: TGTGCCAGCAGCGTAGGTCGAGCGGCGAACACCGGGGAGCTGTTTTTT.

The genes are TRBV6-5 and TRBJ1-1; possibly TRBD1 for D (6 bases). Germline CDR1 MNHEY, CDR2 SVGAGI. CDR3 length equals 13 residues. The V and J ends lost 2 bases and 4 bases respectively, with 8 bases between them. As DNA, the CDR3 is TGTGCCAGCAGTTACCAGGGGCGCACTGAAGCTTTCTTT. Its translation is CASSYQGRTEAFF.

The chain has TRBV4-1 and TRBJ1-2; no clear D. CDR1 and CDR2 (germline): MGHRA, YSYEKL. The V end was cut by 0 bases, the J end by 4 bases, with 12 bases between. The CDR3 length is 15 residues. In nucleotides, the CDR3 is TGCGCCAGCAGCCAAGATCAGGAGAGGAGCTATGGCTACACCTTC. This codes for CASSQDQERSYGYTF.

This clone turned up a few times. The CDR3 here is CASSVLQGADEQFF. CDR3 nucleotides: TGTGCCAGCAGCGTTTTACAGGGGGCGGATGAGCAGTTCTTC. The chain joins TRBV9 to TRBJ2-1; TRBD1 matches 9 bases. The CDR3 extends over 14 amino acids. Germline V gene sequence: CDR1 SGDLS, CDR2 YYNGEE. V trimming: 2 bases; J trimming: 8 bases; junction bases outside the gene matches: 5.

The chain is built from TRBV5-1 and TRBJ2-7; 9 nucleotides agree with TRBD2. Germline V CDR1 and CDR2: SGHRS, YFSETQ. This CDR3 is 16 amino acids long. V was clipped by 2 bases and J by 0 bases; unmatched bases: 6. CDR3 bases: TGCGCCAGCAGCTTATTACCGGGACTAGCCTCCTACGAGCAGTACTTC. Protein: CASSLLPGLASYEQYF.

The CDR3 nucleotides read TGTGCCAGCAGCGTAGGGCTAGAGACGCAGTATTTT. Its protein product is CASSVGLETQYF. The chain has TRBV9 and TRBJ2-3; D not resolved. Germline V gives CDR1 SGDLS, CDR2 YYNGEE. The CDR3 is made up of 12 amino acids. The germline V and J ends were trimmed by 0 bases and 9 bases, with 8 bases remaining between them.

This chain links TRBV5-6 with TRBJ1-2; a possible D gene is TRBD1 (6 bases). CDR1 and CDR2 from the germline V gene are SGHDT and YYEEEE. CDR3 size: 15 residues. V dropped 0 bases and J dropped 0 bases, with 9 bases sitting between them. CDR3 DNA sequence: TGTGCCAGCAGCTTGGACAGGGAGGCTAACTATGGCTACACCTTC. Its translation is CASSLDREANYGYTF.

The chain combines TRBV25-1 with TRBJ1-1; D perhaps matches TRBD1 (6 bases). The germline gives CDR1 MGHDK, CDR2 SYGVNS. CDR3 length: 17 amino acids. Trimming shortened V by 1 base and J by 1 base, and 16 bases separated the two germline ends. The CDR3 DNA follows: TGTGCCAGCAGTGAATCAAAAGCGGCAGGGGCGAACACTGAAGCTTTCTTT. It yields the protein CASSESKAAGANTEAFF.

The V gene is TRBV19, the J gene TRBJ2-3, with 7 bases lining up with TRBD1. The length of the CDR3 is 15 residues. The V gene's germline CDR1 is LNHDA and CDR2 SQIVND (reference sequence). Losses at the gene ends were 10 bases for V and 6 bases for J; bases not matched to a gene: 16. CDR3 protein: CATALGDSSSDTQYF. The DNA of the CDR3 is TGTGCCACCGCCCTAGGGGACAGCTCGAGTGATACGCAGTATTTT.

The rearrangement uses TRBV4-1 and TRBJ2-1; 7 positions agree with TRBD2. The germline gives CDR1 MGHRA, CDR2 YSYEKL. V trimming: 1 base; J trimming: 0 bases; junction bases outside the gene matches: 6. The CDR3 is 17 residues long. The CDR3 nucleotides are TGCGCCAGCAGCCAAGGTTCTAGCGGAGGCTCCTACAATGAGCAGTTCTTC. Translating gives CASSQGSSGGSYNEQFF.

This clone has a handful of counts. CDR3 sequence reads: CASSPGHQNTEAFF. Written as DNA, the CDR3 is TGTGCCAGCTCCCCGGGACATCAGAACACTGAAGCTTTCTTT. The rearrangement joins TRBV18 to TRBJ1-1; tentatively, D is TRBD1 (6 bases). V was clipped by 6 bases and J by 1 base, with 12 bases between them. CDR3 length equals 14 residues. Germline V gene data show CDR1 as KGHSH and CDR2 as LQKENI.

This clone was detected only once. The chain couples TRBV11-2 to TRBJ1-4; weak D call: TRBD1 (6 bases). The germline V and J ends were trimmed by 6 bases and 8 bases, with 13 bases remaining between them. Germline V gene data show CDR1 as SGHAT and CDR2 as FQNNGV. CDR3 length: 13 amino acids. CDR3 in amino acids: CASRRGQTEKLFF. The CDR3 region has the DNA TGTGCCAGCAGAAGAGGACAGACCGAAAAACTGTTTTTT.

This chain connects TRBV10-1 to TRBJ1-1; no clear D. V was clipped by 3 bases and J by 2 bases, with 13 bases between them. Germline V gene sequence: CDR1 WNHNN, CDR2 SYGVQD (reference sequence). The length of the CDR3 is 15 residues. CDR3 nucleotide sequence: TGCGCCAGCAGTGATACCGGGGAGGACAACACTGAAGCTTTCTTT. Its translation is CASSDTGEDNTEAFF.

The rearrangement joins TRBV29-1 to TRBJ1-2; D ambiguous. Trimming shortened V by 0 bases and J by 8 bases, and 10 bases separated the two germline ends. The germline V gene has CDR1 SQVTM and CDR2 ANQGSEA. This CDR3 has 12 residues. CDR3 DNA: TGCAGCGTTGAAGATCCGGGATTAGGCTACACCTTC. Translating it yields CSVEDPGLGYTF.

CDR3 sequence (DNA): TGTGCCAGCAGTCCACCCAGGGGGCTTCCTGAAGCTTTCTTT. Translation: CASSPPRGLPEAFF. This chain connects TRBV28 to TRBJ1-1; 8 bases are a match to TRBD1. The CDR3 is 14 amino acids. Losses at the gene ends were 5 bases for V and 6 bases for J; bases not matched to a gene: 8. CDR1 is MDHEN and CDR2 is SYDVKM in the germline V gene.

The chain is built from TRBV9 and TRBJ1-2; D is possibly TRBD1 (6 bases). The V gene lost 4 bases and the J gene lost 1 base, with 14 bases spanning the gap. Germline V lookup: CDR1 SGDLS, CDR2 YYNGEE. CDR3 length equals 15 residues. The CDR3 sequence: CASSPQGANNYGYTF. The CDR3 DNA follows: TGTGCCAGCAGCCCACAGGGCGCCAATAACTATGGCTACACCTTC.

The chain couples TRBV7-2 to TRBJ2-2; 10 bases agree with TRBD2. Trimming at V came to 4 bases and at J to 8 bases, leaving 10 bases not matched to a gene. CDR3 size: 16 residues. Germline V gene lookup returns CDR1 SGHTA and CDR2 FQGNSA. CDR3 loop: CASSYLAGAPGGELFF. Written as DNA, the CDR3 is TGTGCCAGCAGCTACCTAGCGGGAGCCCCGGGAGGGGAGCTGTTTTTT.

On this clone itself: The junction and the germline gene differ at one end; a read error may be behind it. The chain couples TRBV4-1 to TRBJ2-1; TRBD1 might be the D (6 bases). In germline, CDR1 is MGHRA, CDR2 YSYEKL. CDR3 length equals 16 residues. CDR3 DNA: TGCGCCAGCAGGCCCGGGGCAGGGGATGCCTACAGTGAGCAGTTCTTC. Amino acid sequence: CASRPGAGDAYSEQFF.

This chain uses TRBV28 with TRBJ1-1; D unclear. CDR3 size: 14 residues. The germline gives CDR1 MDHEN, CDR2 SYDVKM. The ends were cut back, 5 bases at V and 1 base at J, with 11 bases in the middle. In DNA form, the CDR3 reads TGTGCCAGCAGTATGACGGTATCGAACACTGAAGCTTTCTTT. Translation gives CASSMTVSNTEAFF.

The chain couples TRBV5-1 to TRBJ2-5, with D perhaps TRBD1 or TRBD2 (5 bases each). The CDR3 consists of 14 residues. Germline V gene lookup returns CDR1 SGHRS and CDR2 YFSETQ. Between the trimmed V and J ends, which lost 4 bases and 1 base, there was a span of 11 bases. The CDR3 region is CASSPGRTQETQYF. In nucleotides, the CDR3 is TGCGCCAGCAGCCCGGGACGGACCCAAGAGACCCAGTACTTC.

This clone was seen once. The chain is built from TRBV7-2 and TRBJ1-5; no clear D gene. Germline V gene sequence: CDR1 SGHTA, CDR2 FQGNSA. The CDR3 has 13 amino acids. With 4 bases removed from V and 2 bases from J, the gap between germline ends came to 6 bases. CDR3 in DNA: TGTGCCAGCAGCTCCTGGGGCAATCAGCCCCAGCATTTT. Translation gives CASSSWGNQPQHF.

The chain has TRBV4-1 and TRBJ2-5; D might be TRBD1 (5 bases). V dropped 8 bases and J dropped 2 bases, with 12 bases sitting between them. CDR3 size: 13 residues. The V gene's germline CDR1 is MGHRA and CDR2 YSYEKL. CDR3 protein: CASSIGDQETQYF. The CDR3 DNA is TGCGCCAGCTCAATAGGGGATCAAGAGACCCAGTACTTC.

The chain is built from TRBV27 and TRBJ2-3; 9 nucleotides match TRBD1. The V gene end was trimmed by 6 bases and the J gene end by 3 bases; junction bases not matched to a gene: 7. CDR3 length: 15 amino acids. Germline V gene data show CDR1 as MNHEY and CDR2 as SMNVEV (reference sequence). CDR3 sequence (DNA): TGTGCCAGCAGGGACTACAGGGGGCGGACAGATACGCAGTATTTT. Its protein is CASRDYRGRTDTQYF.

The CDR3 nucleotides are TGTGCCAGTAGTATTATGGGACAGGGGGCGCGAAGGGAAAAACTGTTTTTT. Translation: CASSIMGQGARREKLFF. J is TRBJ1-4 and V is TRBV19, with 12 positions matching TRBD1. After removal of 3 bases from V and 8 bases from J, the junction contained 10 bases not matched to a gene. CDR3 length equals 17 residues. Germline V gene sequence: CDR1 LNHDA, CDR2 SQIVND (reference sequence).

This chain uses TRBV27 with TRBJ2-1; TRBD2 might be the D (6 bases). The V end lost 5 bases, the J end lost 7 bases, and 21 bases lay between the germline ends. This CDR3 spans 16 amino acids. Germline V lookup: CDR1 MNHEY, CDR2 SMNVEV (reference sequence). The CDR3 region has the DNA TGTGCCAGCAGTCTGTCCGCTCGACTAGTTCGGAATGAGCAGTTCTTC. Residues: CASSLSARLVRNEQFF.

The V call is TRBV9, the J call TRBJ2-1; D is possibly TRBD2 (6 bases). The germline V gene encodes CDR1 SGDLS and CDR2 YYNGEE. This CDR3 comprises 18 residues. V was clipped by 1 base and J by 13 bases, with 30 bases between them. This chain's CDR3 is CASSVPLELFPPGVRQFF. CDR3 in DNA: TGTGCCAGCAGCGTACCCCTCGAACTCTTCCCCCCGGGAGTGAGACAGTTCTTC.

J is TRBJ2-3 and V is TRBV5-6, with 11 positions matching TRBD2. The V gene's germline CDR1 is SGHDT and CDR2 YYEEEE. CDR3 size: 16 residues. V was clipped by 1 base and J by 2 bases; unmatched bases: 3. The chain's CDR3 is CASSLRLAGNTDTQYF. The CDR3 coding sequence is TGTGCCAGCAGCTTGCGACTAGCGGGGAACACAGATACGCAGTATTTT.

The V gene is TRBV10-1, the J gene TRBJ1-1; D is perhaps TRBD1 (5 bases). Germline loops: CDR1 WNHNN, CDR2 SYGVQD (reference sequence). Trimming removed 2 bases from V and 1 base from J, with 5 bases in between. This CDR3 region has 13 residues. The DNA for the CDR3 is TGCGCCAGCAGTGAGGACAGGAACACTGAAGCTTTCTTT. This sequence encodes CASSEDRNTEAFF.

The rearrangement joins TRBV5-8 to TRBJ1-2; D may be TRBD1 (5 bases). The CDR3 is 16 amino acids. Trimming stripped 1 base from V and 5 bases from J, with 18 bases between. Germline CDR1 and CDR2: SGHTS and YDEGEE. In DNA form, the CDR3 reads TGTGCCAGCAGCTTGACGGGTAGACAGATCCCTTATGGCTACACCTTC. The encoded protein is CASSLTGRQIPYGYTF.